A single sample gave rise to the 28 T cell receptor beta chains below, sequenced in a study of T cell responses to AZD1222 COVID-19 vaccine. Clones were sequenced by immunoSEQ multiplex PCR, and TCRdb holds only the in-frame ones, with some missing. The top ten clones hold roughly 15% of a sample with 89,000 or so clones, 80% to 90% of them seen once. The sample in question was peripheral blood, obtained on day 0 of AZD1222 vaccination. These receptors all stem from an adult in good health.

The chain links TRBV5-4 to TRBJ1-3; D unclear. The CDR3 is 16 residues long. The germline CDR1 and CDR2 sequences are SGHNT and YYREEE (reference sequence). V dropped 3 bases and J dropped 0 bases, with 13 bases sitting between them. The CDR3 loop is CASSSTRTNSGNTIYF. The DNA of the CDR3 is TGTGCCAGCAGCTCGACCCGGACGAACTCTGGAAACACCATATATTTT.

The chain combines TRBV20-1 with TRBJ1-2; D gene unclear. The germline V gene encodes CDR1 DFQATT and CDR2 SNEGSKA (reference sequence). The CDR3 is made up of 11 amino acids. The ends were cut back, 2 bases at V and 6 bases at J, with 7 bases in the middle. DNA of the CDR3: TGCAGTGCTAGATGGGTCGATGGCTACACCTTC. Amino acid sequence: CSARWVDGYTF.

This chain links TRBV2 with TRBJ2-2; TRBD1 or TRBD2 may be the D gene (6 bases each). Deletions cut 10 bases from V and 8 bases from J, with 20 bases between. Germline-derived CDR1 and CDR2 are SNHLY and FYNNEI. The CDR3 length is 14 residues. DNA for the CDR3: TGTGCCATCAACGACTGGAGGGGGGATGGGGAGCTGTTTTTT. Encoded protein: CAINDWRGDGELFF.

The V and J genes are TRBV7-9 and TRBJ1-2; a possible D gene is TRBD1 (6 bases). Germline CDR1 SEHNR, CDR2 FQNEAQ (reference sequence). This CDR3 region has 15 residues. Trimming took off 1 base at V and 5 bases at J, with 14 bases between the two ends. The DNA of the CDR3 is TGTGCCAGCAGCTTAGATACGGGGGGCGGATATGGCTACACCTTC. It codes for CASSLDTGGGYGYTF.

The chain carries TRBV15 and TRBJ1-5; the D gene is possibly TRBD1 (5 bases). Germline CDR1 is LNHNV and CDR2 is YYDKDF (reference sequence). The length of the CDR3 is 17 residues. V gave up 7 bases and J gave up 4 bases, with 23 bases separating them. In nucleotides, the CDR3 is TGTGCCACCACCGACCCTCGGGGCCGGGGGGATAATCAGCCCCAGCATTTT. Its translation is CATTDPRGRGDNQPQHF. Looking up the rest from reference TRBV15 and TRBJ1-5 gives the full variable domain: DAMVIQNPRYQVTQFGKPVTLSCSQTLNHNVMYWYQQKSSQAPKLLFHYYDKDFNNEADTPDNFQSRRPNTSFCFLDIRSPGLGDTAMYLCATTDPRGRGDNQPQHFGDGTRLSIL.

The chain uses TRBV5-4 and TRBJ1-2; D gene uncertain. Germline CDR1 SGHNT, CDR2 YYREEE (reference sequence). Trimming left V 2 bases short and J 4 bases short, with 9 bases between. This CDR3 contains 13 residues. The CDR3 here is CASSFRATYGYTF. The CDR3 coding sequence is TGTGCCAGCAGCTTTCGGGCCACCTATGGCTACACCTTC. The whole variable domain, filled in from reference TRBV5-4 and TRBJ1-2, reads ETGVTQSPTHLIKTRGQQVTLRCSSQSGHNTVSWYQQALGQGPQFIFQYYREEENGRGNFPPRFSGLQFPNYSSELNVNALELDDSALYLCASSFRATYGYTFGSGTRLTVV.

The genes are TRBV18 and TRBJ2-4; possibly TRBD2 for D (6 bases). The CDR3 sequence is 14 residues long. The V gene lost 0 bases and the J gene lost 8 bases, with 11 bases spanning the gap. CDR1 is KGHSH and CDR2 is LQKENI in the germline V gene. For the CDR3, the DNA is TGTGCCAGCTCACCACCGGCGGGAAGCGACATTCAGTACTTC. Translating it yields CASSPPAGSDIQYF.

The chain is built from TRBV4-1 and TRBJ1-5, with D tentatively TRBD1 (5 bases). The CDR3 has 15 residues. V shed 0 bases and J shed 2 bases, with 8 bases lying between them. Germline loops: CDR1 MGHRA, CDR2 YSYEKL. CDR3 protein: CASSQDQGGNQPQHF. As DNA, the CDR3 is TGCGCCAGCAGCCAAGATCAGGGTGGCAATCAGCCCCAGCATTTT.

V gene TRBV27 combines with J gene TRBJ1-1; D is unclear. The ends were cut back, 2 bases at V and 5 bases at J, with 9 bases in the middle. This CDR3 comprises 13 residues. The germline V gene has CDR1 MNHEY and CDR2 SMNVEV (reference sequence). The DNA for the CDR3 is TGTGCCAGCAGTTTAATTGGAGGGACTGAAGCTTTCTTT. Translating gives CASSLIGGTEAFF.

This clone was seen only once. V and J are TRBV5-1 and TRBJ2-1, with 10 bases aligning to TRBD2. The junction had 4 bases not matched to a gene; V was cut back by 0 bases and J by 4 bases. The CDR3 totals 16 residues. The germline V gene has CDR1 SGHRS and CDR2 YFSETQ. In nucleotides, the CDR3 is TGCGCCAGCAGCTTGGAAGCGGGAGGGTTATACAATGAGCAGTTCTTC. This gives the protein CASSLEAGGLYNEQFF.

This rearrangement joins TRBV7-9 to TRBJ1-2; D unclear. CDR3 length equals 13 residues. Germline values: CDR1 SEHNR, CDR2 FQNEAQ (reference sequence). V was cut by 3 bases and J by 4 bases, with 9 bases left in between. This CDR3 reads CASSFSSSYGYTF. The CDR3, as DNA: TGTGCCAGCAGCTTCTCTTCCAGCTATGGCTACACCTTC.

The V and J genes are TRBV15 and TRBJ1-4; D remains unclear. This CDR3 contains 13 residues. V dropped 0 bases and J dropped 8 bases, with 7 bases sitting between them. Germline loops: CDR1 LNHNV, CDR2 YYDKDF (reference sequence). In DNA form, the CDR3 reads TGTGCCACCAGCAGAGATCCTGGGGAAAAACTGTTTTTT. Translation gives CATSRDPGEKLFF.

This chain joins TRBV5-8 and TRBJ1-4; the match to TRBD1 covers 10 bases. Germline loops: CDR1 SGHTS, CDR2 YDEGEE. CDR3 length equals 14 residues. The trim removed 4 bases at V and 4 bases at J, leaving 1 base unmatched. The CDR3 sequence: CASSRDRGNEKLFF. The CDR3 DNA reads as TGTGCCAGCAGCAGGGACAGGGGTAATGAAAAACTGTTTTTT. Based on the CDR3 plus reference TRBV5-8 and TRBJ1-4, the full variable domain is EAGVTQSPTHLIKTRGQQATLRCSPISGHTSVYWYQQALGLGLQFLLWYDEGEERNRGNFPPRFSGRQFPNYSSELNVNALELEDSALYLCASSRDRGNEKLFFGSGTQLSVL.

This chain joins TRBV6-2 or TRBV6-3 and TRBJ2-7; no reliable D call. The germline V gene has CDR1 MNHEY and CDR2 SVGEGT. V lost 6 bases and J lost 3, with 6 bases in between. This CDR3 contains 11 residues. Here the CDR3 DNA reads TGTGCCAGCAGCCTACTCTACGAGCAGTACTTC. Its protein product is CASSLLYEQYF.

The CDR3 loop is CASSPGTGLPDTQYF. CDR3 sequence (DNA): TGTGCCAGCTCACCAGGGACAGGGCTCCCAGATACGCAGTATTTT. The V call is TRBV18, the J call TRBJ2-3; the match to TRBD1 covers 9 bases. Germline values: CDR1 KGHSH, CDR2 LQKENI. The CDR3 runs 15 residues. With 2 bases clipped from V and 4 bases from J, the junction kept 4 bases outside the gene matches.

The chain couples TRBV6-5 to TRBJ2-7; D unresolved. Trimming took off 2 bases at V and 0 bases at J, with 11 bases between the two ends. Germline V CDR1 and CDR2: MNHEY, SVGAGI. CDR3 length equals 15 residues. The chain's CDR3 is CASSYGYAVSYEQYF. The CDR3 DNA reads TGTGCCAGCAGTTACGGTTACGCAGTCTCCTACGAGCAGTACTTC.

As DNA, the CDR3 is TGCGCCAGCAGCTTTCCTGGGCGGTTCAATGAGCAGTTCTTC. Translating it yields CASSFPGRFNEQFF. This chain uses TRBV5-1 with TRBJ2-1, with D hard to call. This CDR3 comprises 14 residues. Trimming stripped 2 bases from V and 6 bases from J, with 12 bases between. Germline lookup yields CDR1 SGHRS and CDR2 YFSETQ.

Here the CDR3 DNA reads TGTGCCAGCTATTCCCGGGACAGGGGTCCCAATGAGCAGTTCTTC. It encodes CASYSRDRGPNEQFF. The rearrangement joins TRBV2 to TRBJ2-1, with 10 bases matching TRBD1. Losses at the gene ends were 8 bases for V and 6 bases for J; bases not matched to a gene: 10. The germline CDR1 and CDR2 sequences are SNHLY and FYNNEI. CDR3 size: 15 residues.

The chain couples TRBV4-2 to TRBJ1-1, with D unresolved. V gave up 0 bases and J gave up 0 bases, with 11 bases separating them. Germline assignment: CDR1 LGHNA and CDR2 YNFKEQ. CDR3 size: 16 residues. CDR3 sequence (DNA): TGTGCCAGCAGCCAAGATCCTGGCGGGTTGAACACTGAAGCTTTCTTT. Translated: CASSQDPGGLNTEAFF.

V is TRBV12-3 or TRBV12-4 and J is TRBJ1-4; D gene uncertain. Between the trimmed V and J ends, which lost 5 bases and 8 bases, there was a span of 12 bases. The CDR3 totals 13 residues. CDR3 amino acids: CASSPGDGEKLFF. The DNA for the CDR3 is TGTGCCAGCAGTCCCGGAGATGGAGAAAAACTGTTTTTT.

V and J are TRBV3-1 (or the pseudogene TRBV3-2) and TRBJ1-2; TRBD1 matches 7 bases. The length of the CDR3 is 17 residues. Trimming at V came to 2 bases and at J to 0 bases, leaving 9 bases not matched to a gene. Per germline, CDR1 LGHDT and CDR2 YNNKEL (reference sequence). The CDR3 reads CASSQRGGTVANYGYTF. CDR3 sequence (DNA): TGTGCCAGCAGCCAACGGGGCGGGACAGTGGCTAACTATGGCTACACCTTC.

The chain carries TRBV7-8 and TRBJ1-6; tentative D call: TRBD1 (5 bases). Germline V gives CDR1 SGHVS, CDR2 FQNEAQ. Trimming shortened V by 5 bases and J by 9 bases, and 23 bases separated the two germline ends. This CDR3 comprises 17 residues. The CDR3 here is CASSPSGSRGTPSPLHF. CDR3 nucleotides: TGTGCCAGCAGCCCCAGCGGCTCACGGGGGACGCCTTCACCCCTCCACTTT. The variable domain in full, with the rest retrieved from reference TRBV7-8 and TRBJ1-6, is GAGVSQSPRYKVAKRGQDVALRCDPISGHVSLFWYQQALGQGPEFLTYFQNEAQLDKSGLPSDRFFAERPEGSVSTLKIQRTQQEDSAVYLCASSPSGSRGTPSPLHFGNGTRLTVT.

The rearrangement links TRBV6-5 to TRBJ1-6; the D is unclear. This CDR3 comprises 14 residues. Germline CDR1 is MNHEY and CDR2 is SVGAGI. V lost 6 bases and J 0 bases, leaving 6 bases between the germline ends. CDR3 sequence: CASSKSSYNSPLHF. The CDR3, as DNA: TGTGCCAGCAGCAAGAGCTCCTATAATTCACCCCTCCACTTT.

CDR3 residues: CASSILSGSSYEQYF. The CDR3 DNA follows: TGTGCCAGCAGTATCTTGAGCGGGAGTTCCTACGAGCAGTACTTC. The rearrangement joins TRBV27 to TRBJ2-7, with 8 nucleotides matching TRBD2. The germline V gene encodes CDR1 MNHEY and CDR2 SMNVEV (reference sequence). J gave up 1 base and V 5 bases, and 7 bases lay outside the gene matches. This CDR3 spans 15 amino acids.

This clone is a singleton in its sample. The chain couples TRBV7-8 to TRBJ2-7, with D uncertain. The CDR3 is 14 residues long. The germline V gene has CDR1 SGHVS and CDR2 FQNEAQ. Trimming removed 4 bases from V and 1 base from J, with 11 bases in between. The CDR3 is CASSYRDGSYEQYF. The CDR3 region has the DNA TGTGCCAGCAGCTATCGAGACGGATCCTACGAGCAGTACTTC.

The chain carries TRBV5-1 and TRBJ2-3; weak D call: TRBD2 (6 bases). Per the germline V gene, CDR1 is SGHRS and CDR2 is YFSETQ. There are 17 residues in the CDR3. V was cut by 1 base and J by 5 bases, with 20 bases left in between. For the CDR3, the DNA is TGCGCCAGCAGCTTGAGGTTTGACAGCGGGTTGAAAGATACGCAGTATTTT. Encoded protein: CASSLRFDSGLKDTQYF.

This clone was counted a single time. The chain links TRBV20-1 to TRBJ1-4; no definite D call. This CDR3 spans 11 amino acids. V gave up 3 bases and J gave up 8 bases, with 7 bases separating them. Per the germline V gene, CDR1 is DFQATT and CDR2 is SNEGSKA (reference sequence). The CDR3 DNA is TGCAGTGCTAGGGATGGGGAAAAACTGTTTTTT. Translation gives CSARDGEKLFF.

The chain combines TRBV18 with TRBJ1-1; no reliable D call. Germline assignment: CDR1 KGHSH and CDR2 LQKENI. The CDR3 sequence is 13 residues long. The germline V and J ends were trimmed by 3 bases and 5 bases, with 10 bases remaining between them. DNA for the CDR3: TGTGCCAGCTCACCGGACCGGAGAACTGAAGCTTTCTTT. This sequence encodes CASSPDRRTEAFF.